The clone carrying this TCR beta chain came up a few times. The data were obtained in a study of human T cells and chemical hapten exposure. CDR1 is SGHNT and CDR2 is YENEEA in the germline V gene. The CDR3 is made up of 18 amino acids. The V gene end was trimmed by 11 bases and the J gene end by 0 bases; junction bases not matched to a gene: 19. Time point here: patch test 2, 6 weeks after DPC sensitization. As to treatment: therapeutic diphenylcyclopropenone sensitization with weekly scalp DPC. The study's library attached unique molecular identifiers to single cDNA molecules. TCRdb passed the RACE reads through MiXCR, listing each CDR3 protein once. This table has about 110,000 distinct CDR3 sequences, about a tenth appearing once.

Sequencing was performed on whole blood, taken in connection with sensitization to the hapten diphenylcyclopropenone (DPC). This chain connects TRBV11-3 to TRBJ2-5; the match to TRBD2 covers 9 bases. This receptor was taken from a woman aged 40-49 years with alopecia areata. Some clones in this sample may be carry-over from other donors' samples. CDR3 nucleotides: TGTGCCCCTCCGGCGGGGGAATTAGCGGGGGAGTACCAAGAGACCCAGTACTTC. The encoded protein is CAPPAGELAGEYQETQYF. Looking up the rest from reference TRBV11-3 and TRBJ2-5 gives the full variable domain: EAGVVQSPRYKIIEKKQPVAFWCNPISGHNTLYWYLQNLGQGPELLIRYENEEAVDDSQLPKDRFSAERLKGVDSTLKIQPAELGDSAVYLCAPPAGELAGEYQETQYFGPGTRLLVL.